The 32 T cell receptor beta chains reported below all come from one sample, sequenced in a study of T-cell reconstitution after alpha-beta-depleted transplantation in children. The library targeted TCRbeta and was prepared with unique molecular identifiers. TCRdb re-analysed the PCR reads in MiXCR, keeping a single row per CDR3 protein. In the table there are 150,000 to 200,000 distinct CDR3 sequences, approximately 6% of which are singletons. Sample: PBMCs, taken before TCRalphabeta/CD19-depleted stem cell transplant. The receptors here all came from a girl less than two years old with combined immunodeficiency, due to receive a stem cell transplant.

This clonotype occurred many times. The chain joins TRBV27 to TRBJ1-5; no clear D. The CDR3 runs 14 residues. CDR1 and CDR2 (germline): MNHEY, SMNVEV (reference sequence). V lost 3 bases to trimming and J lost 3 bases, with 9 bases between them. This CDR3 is CASSLGLNNQPQHF. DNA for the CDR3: TGTGCCAGCAGTTTGGGTCTGAACAATCAGCCCCAGCATTTT.

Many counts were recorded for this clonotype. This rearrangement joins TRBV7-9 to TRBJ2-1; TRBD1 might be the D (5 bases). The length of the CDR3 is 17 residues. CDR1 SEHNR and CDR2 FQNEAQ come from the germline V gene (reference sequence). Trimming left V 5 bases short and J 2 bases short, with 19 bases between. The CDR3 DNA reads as TGTGCCAGCAGCCTCTATGACACAGGTCTGGCCTACAATGAGCAGTTCTTC. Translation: CASSLYDTGLAYNEQFF.

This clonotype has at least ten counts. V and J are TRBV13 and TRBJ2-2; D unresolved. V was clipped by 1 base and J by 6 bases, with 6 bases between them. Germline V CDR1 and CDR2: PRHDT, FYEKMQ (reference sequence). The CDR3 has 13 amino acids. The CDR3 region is CASSLDRPGELFF. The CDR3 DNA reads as TGTGCCAGCAGCTTAGATCGACCCGGGGAGCTGTTTTTT.

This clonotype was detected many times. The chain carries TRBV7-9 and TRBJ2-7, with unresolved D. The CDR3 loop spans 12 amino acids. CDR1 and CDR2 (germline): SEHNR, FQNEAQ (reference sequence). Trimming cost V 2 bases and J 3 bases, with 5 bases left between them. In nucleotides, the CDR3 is TGTGCCAGCAGCTTAATCGTCTACGAGCAGTACTTC. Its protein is CASSLIVYEQYF.

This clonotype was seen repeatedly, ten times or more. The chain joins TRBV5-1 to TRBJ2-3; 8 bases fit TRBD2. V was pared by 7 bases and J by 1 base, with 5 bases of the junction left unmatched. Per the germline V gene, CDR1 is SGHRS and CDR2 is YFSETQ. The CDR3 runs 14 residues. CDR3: CASLSGAGTDTQYF. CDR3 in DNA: TGCGCCAGCCTTAGCGGGGCTGGCACAGATACGCAGTATTTT. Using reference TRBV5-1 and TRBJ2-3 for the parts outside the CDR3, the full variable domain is KAGVTQTPRYLIKTRGQQVTLSCSPISGHRSVSWYQQTPGQGLQFLFEYFSETQRNKGNFPGRFSGRQFSNSRSEMNVSTLELGDSALYLCASLSGAGTDTQYFGPGTRLTVL.

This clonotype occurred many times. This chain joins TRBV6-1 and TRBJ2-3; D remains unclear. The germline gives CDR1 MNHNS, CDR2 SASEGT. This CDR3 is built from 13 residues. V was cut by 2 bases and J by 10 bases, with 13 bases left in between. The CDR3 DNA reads TGTGCCAGCAGTGAACCCGGCGGCTTCGCGCAGTATTTT. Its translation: CASSEPGGFAQYF.

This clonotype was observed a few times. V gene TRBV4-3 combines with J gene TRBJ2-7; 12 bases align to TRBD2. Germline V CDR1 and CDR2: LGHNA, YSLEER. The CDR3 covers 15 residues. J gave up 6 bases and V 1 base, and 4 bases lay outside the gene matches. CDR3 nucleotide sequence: TGCGCCAGCAGCCAAGGACTAGCGGGAGCACCCGAGCAGTACTTC. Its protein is CASSQGLAGAPEQYF.

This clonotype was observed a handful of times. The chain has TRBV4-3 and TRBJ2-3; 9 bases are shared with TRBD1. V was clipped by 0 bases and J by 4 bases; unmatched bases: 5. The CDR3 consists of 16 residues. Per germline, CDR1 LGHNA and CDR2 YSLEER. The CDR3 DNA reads TGCGCCAGCAGCCAAGACTCACAGGGGGCCTCAGATACGCAGTATTTT. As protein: CASSQDSQGASDTQYF.

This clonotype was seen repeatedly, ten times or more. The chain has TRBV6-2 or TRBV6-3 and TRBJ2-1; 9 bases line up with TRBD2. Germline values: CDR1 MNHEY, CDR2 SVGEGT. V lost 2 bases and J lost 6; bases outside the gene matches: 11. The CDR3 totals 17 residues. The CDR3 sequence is CASSYGAGGPGGNEQFF. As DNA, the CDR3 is TGTGCCAGCAGTTACGGGGCGGGGGGGCCAGGCGGCAATGAGCAGTTCTTC.

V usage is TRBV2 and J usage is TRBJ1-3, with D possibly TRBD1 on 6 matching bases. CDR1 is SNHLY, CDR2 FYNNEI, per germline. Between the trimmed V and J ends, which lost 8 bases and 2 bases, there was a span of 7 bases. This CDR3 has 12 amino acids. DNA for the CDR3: TGTGCCAGCCGACAGGCTGGAAACACCATATATTTT. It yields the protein CASRQAGNTIYF.

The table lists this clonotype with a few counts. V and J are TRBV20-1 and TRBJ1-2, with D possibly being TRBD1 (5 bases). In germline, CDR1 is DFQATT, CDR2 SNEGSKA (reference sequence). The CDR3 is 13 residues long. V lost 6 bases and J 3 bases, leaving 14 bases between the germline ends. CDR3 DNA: TGCAGTGCCCTGGGGGGTTCCTACTATGGCTACACCTTC. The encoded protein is CSALGGSYYGYTF.

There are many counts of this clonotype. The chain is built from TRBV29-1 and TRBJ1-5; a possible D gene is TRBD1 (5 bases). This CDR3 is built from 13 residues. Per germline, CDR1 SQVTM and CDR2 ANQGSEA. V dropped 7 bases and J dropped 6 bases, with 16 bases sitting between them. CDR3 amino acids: CSAGVGDGQPQHF. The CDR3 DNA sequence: TGCAGCGCCGGCGTAGGGGACGGTCAGCCCCAGCATTTT. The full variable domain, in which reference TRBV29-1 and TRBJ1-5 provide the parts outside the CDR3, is SAVISQKPSRDICQRGTSLTIQCQVDSQVTMMFWYRQQPGQSLTLIATANQGSEATYESGFVIDKFPISRPNLTFSTLTVSNMSPEDSSIYLCSAGVGDGQPQHFGDGTRLSIL.

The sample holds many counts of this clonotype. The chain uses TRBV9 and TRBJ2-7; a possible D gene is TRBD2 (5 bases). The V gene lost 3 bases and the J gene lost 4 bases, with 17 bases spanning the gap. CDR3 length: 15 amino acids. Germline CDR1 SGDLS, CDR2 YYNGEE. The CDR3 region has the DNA TGTGCCAGCAGCGCAGGAACTAGAGTTGAGTACGAGCAGTACTTC. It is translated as CASSAGTRVEYEQYF.

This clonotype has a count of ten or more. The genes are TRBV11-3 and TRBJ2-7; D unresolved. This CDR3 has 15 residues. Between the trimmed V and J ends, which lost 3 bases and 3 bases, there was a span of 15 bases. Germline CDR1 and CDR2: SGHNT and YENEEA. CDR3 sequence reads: CASSFSGTLGYEQYF. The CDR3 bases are TGTGCCAGCAGCTTTAGTGGAACATTGGGCTACGAGCAGTACTTC.

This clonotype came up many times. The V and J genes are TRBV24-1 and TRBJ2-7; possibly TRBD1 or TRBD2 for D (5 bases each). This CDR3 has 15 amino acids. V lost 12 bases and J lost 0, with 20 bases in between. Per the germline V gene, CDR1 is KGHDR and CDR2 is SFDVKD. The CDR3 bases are TGTGCCCCACTCAAGGATGAGGGGCACTCCTACGAGCAGTACTTC. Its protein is CAPLKDEGHSYEQYF.

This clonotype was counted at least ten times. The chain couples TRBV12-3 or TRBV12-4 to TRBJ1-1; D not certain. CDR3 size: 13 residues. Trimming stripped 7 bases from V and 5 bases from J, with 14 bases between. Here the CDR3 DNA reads TGTGCCAGCAATCTTTATATGGGGACTGAAGCTTTCTTT. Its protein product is CASNLYMGTEAFF.

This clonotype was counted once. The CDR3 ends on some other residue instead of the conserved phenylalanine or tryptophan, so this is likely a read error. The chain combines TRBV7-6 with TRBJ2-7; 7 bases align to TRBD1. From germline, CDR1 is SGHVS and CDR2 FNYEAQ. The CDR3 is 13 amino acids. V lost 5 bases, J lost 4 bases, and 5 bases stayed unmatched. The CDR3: CASSGDRAYEQYL. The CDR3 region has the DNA TGTGCCAGCAGCGGAGACAGGGCGTACGAGCAGTACTTA.

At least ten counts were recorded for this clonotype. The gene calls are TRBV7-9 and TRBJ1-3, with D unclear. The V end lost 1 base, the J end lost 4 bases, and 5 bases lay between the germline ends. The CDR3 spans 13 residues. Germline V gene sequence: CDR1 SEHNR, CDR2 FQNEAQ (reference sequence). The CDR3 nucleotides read TGTGCCAGCAGCTTAGAATCCGGAAACACCATATATTTT. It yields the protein CASSLESGNTIYF.

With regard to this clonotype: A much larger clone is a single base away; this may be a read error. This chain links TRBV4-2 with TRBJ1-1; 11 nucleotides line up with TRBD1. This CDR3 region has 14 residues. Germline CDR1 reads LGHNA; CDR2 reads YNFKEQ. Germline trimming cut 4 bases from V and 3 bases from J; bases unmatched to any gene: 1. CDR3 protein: CASSPGQGDTEAFF. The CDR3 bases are TGTGCCAGCAGCCCGGGACAGGGGGACACTGAAGCTTTCTTT.

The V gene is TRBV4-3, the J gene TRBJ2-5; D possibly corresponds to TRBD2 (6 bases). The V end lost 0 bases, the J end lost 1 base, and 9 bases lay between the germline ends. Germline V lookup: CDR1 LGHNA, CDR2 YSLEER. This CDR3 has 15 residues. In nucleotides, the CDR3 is TGCGCCAGCAGCCAAGATCCGGGACTCCAAGAGACCCAGTACTTC. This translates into CASSQDPGLQETQYF.

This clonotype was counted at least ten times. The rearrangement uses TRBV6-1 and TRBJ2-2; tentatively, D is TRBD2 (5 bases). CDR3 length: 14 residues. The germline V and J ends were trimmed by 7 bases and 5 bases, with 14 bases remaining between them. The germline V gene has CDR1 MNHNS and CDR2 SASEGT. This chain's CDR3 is CASNLELVTGELFF. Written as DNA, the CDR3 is TGTGCCAGCAACCTCGAACTAGTAACCGGGGAGCTGTTTTTT.

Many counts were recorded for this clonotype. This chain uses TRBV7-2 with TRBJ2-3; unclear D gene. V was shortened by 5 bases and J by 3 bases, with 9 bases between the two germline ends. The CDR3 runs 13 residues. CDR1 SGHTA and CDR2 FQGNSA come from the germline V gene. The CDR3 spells CASSLFGTDTQYF. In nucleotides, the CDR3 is TGTGCCAGCAGCCTGTTCGGGACAGATACGCAGTATTTT.

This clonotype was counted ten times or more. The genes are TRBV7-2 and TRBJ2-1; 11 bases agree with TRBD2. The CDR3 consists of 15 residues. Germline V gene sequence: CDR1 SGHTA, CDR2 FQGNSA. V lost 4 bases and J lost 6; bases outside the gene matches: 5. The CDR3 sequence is CASSSTSGSFNEQFF. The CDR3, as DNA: TGTGCCAGCAGCTCAACTAGCGGGAGTTTCAATGAGCAGTTCTTC.

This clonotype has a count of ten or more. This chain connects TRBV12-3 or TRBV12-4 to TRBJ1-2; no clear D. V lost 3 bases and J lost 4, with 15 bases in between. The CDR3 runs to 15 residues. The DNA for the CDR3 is TGTGCCAGCAGTTTTGGTGGACGGCATTTCTATGGCTACACCTTC. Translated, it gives CASSFGGRHFYGYTF.

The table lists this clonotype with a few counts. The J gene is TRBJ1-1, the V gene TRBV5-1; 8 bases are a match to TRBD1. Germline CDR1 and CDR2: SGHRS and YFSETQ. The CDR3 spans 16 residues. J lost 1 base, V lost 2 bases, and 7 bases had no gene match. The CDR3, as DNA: TGCGCCAGCAGCTTAGAGCGCGGGACAGGGAACACTGAAGCTTTCTTT. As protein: CASSLERGTGNTEAFF.

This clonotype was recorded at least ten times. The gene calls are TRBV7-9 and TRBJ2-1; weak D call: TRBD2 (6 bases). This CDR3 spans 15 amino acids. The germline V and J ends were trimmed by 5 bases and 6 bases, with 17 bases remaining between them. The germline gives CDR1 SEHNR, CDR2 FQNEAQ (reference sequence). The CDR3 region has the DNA TGTGCCAGCAGCCCCTATCGTAGCGGCGGCAATGAGCAGTTCTTC. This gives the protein CASSPYRSGGNEQFF.

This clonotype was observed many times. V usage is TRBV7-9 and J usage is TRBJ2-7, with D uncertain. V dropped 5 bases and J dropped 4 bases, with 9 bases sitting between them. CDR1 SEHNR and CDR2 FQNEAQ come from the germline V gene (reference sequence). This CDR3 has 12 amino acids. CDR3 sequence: CASSPLRYEQYF. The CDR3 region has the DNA TGTGCCAGCAGCCCCCTGCGGTACGAGCAGTACTTC. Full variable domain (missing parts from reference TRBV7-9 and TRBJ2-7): DTGVSQNPRHKITKRGQNVTFRCDPISEHNRLYWYRQTLGQGPEFLTYFQNEAQLEKSRLLSDRFSAERPKGSFSTLEIQRTEQGDSAMYLCASSPLRYEQYFGPGTRLTVT.

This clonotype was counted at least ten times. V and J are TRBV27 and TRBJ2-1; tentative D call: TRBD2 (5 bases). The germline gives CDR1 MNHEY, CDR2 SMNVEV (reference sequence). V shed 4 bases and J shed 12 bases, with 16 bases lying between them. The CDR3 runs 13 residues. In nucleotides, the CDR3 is TGTGCCAGCAGTTCTGGACTTACCGGATTGCAGTTCTTC. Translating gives CASSSGLTGLQFF.

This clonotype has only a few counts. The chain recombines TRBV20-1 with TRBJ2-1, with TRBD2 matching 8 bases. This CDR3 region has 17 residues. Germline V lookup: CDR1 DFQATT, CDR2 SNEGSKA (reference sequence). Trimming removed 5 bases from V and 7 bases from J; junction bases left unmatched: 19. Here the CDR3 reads CSAPHRRSGGLWNEQFF. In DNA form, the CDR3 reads TGCAGTGCTCCGCATCGTAGAAGCGGGGGCCTGTGGAATGAGCAGTTCTTC.

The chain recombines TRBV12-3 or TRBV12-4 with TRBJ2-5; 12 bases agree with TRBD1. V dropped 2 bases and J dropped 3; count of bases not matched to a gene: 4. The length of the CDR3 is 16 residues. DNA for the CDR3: TGTGCCAGCAGTTTACCGGGACAGGGGGCCGAAGAGACCCAGTACTTC. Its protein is CASSLPGQGAEETQYF.

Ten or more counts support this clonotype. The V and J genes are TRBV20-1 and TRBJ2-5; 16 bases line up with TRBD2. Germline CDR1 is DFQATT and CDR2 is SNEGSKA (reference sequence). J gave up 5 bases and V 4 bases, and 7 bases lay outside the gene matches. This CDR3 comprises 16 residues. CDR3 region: CSATGTSGRALETQYF. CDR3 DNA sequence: TGCAGTGCTACCGGGACTAGCGGGAGGGCCTTGGAGACCCAGTACTTC.

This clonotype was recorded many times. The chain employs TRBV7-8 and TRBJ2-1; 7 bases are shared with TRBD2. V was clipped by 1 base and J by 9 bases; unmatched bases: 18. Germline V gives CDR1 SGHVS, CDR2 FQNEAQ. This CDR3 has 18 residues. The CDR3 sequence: CASSLEGMRGRSISEQFF. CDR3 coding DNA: TGTGCCAGCAGCTTAGAAGGGATGCGGGGGAGGTCGATAAGTGAGCAGTTCTTC.